Each of the 5 T cell receptor beta chains below was sequenced from the same sample in a study of radiation and T cells in renal cell carcinoma. Stated time point: blood 4 weeks post-SBRT, at nephrectomy. Regarding treatment: 15 Gy SBRT to primary tumor, nephrectomy 4 weeks later. Repertoires were generated with immunoSEQ multiplex PCR, while TCRdb's copy carries only in-frame clones and drops some. The sample records about 100,000 clones, approximately 80% being singletons. Specimen: blood, collected from a patient whose treatment included radiotherapy and nephrectomy. Receptors were obtained from a man between 60 and 70 years old with renal cell carcinoma.

V gene TRBV4-1 combines with J gene TRBJ2-7, with D unresolved. The germline V gene encodes CDR1 MGHRA and CDR2 YSYEKL. The CDR3 length is 14 residues. V lost 4 bases and J lost 2, with 12 bases in between. CDR3 sequence reads: CASSPLSRTYEQYF. In nucleotides, the CDR3 is TGCGCCAGCAGCCCCCTCTCTCGGACCTACGAGCAGTACTTC.

This clone was recorded a few times. The chain has TRBV5-1 and TRBJ2-7; either TRBD1 or TRBD2 may supply D (5 bases each). The CDR3 is 13 residues long. V lost 0 bases to trimming and J lost 6 bases, with 10 bases between them. Germline V CDR1 and CDR2: SGHRS, YFSETQ. CDR3 sequence (DNA): TGCGCCAGCAGCTTGGGGGGGAAGGGCGAGCAGTACTTC. Translation gives CASSLGGKGEQYF. The variable domain in full, completed from reference TRBV5-1 and TRBJ2-7, reads KAGVTQTPRYLIKTRGQQVTLSCSPISGHRSVSWYQQTPGQGLQFLFEYFSETQRNKGNFPGRFSGRQFSNSRSEMNVSTLELGDSALYLCASSLGGKGEQYFGPGTRLTVT.

In DNA, the CDR3 is TGCGCCAGCAGCTCGGCTTCCTTCGGCGAGCAGTACTTC. Translated: CASSSASFGEQYF. The rearrangement joins TRBV4-1 to TRBJ2-7; D call uncertain. This CDR3 contains 13 residues. Looked up from germline, CDR1 is MGHRA and CDR2 is YSYEKL. The V gene lost 5 bases and the J gene lost 6 bases, with 14 bases spanning the gap.

The chain links TRBV27 to TRBJ2-2, with D possibly TRBD2 on 6 matching bases. The CDR3 has 14 residues. Between the trimmed V and J ends, which lost 6 bases and 3 bases, there was a span of 11 bases. Germline CDR1 and CDR2: MNHEY and SMNVEV (reference sequence). This chain's CDR3 is CASRPGTYTGELFF. The CDR3 coding sequence is TGTGCCAGCAGACCCGGGACTTACACCGGGGAGCTGTTTTTT.

The gene calls are TRBV19 and TRBJ2-3; no reliable D call. Trimming removed 4 bases from V and 2 bases from J, with 7 bases in between. CDR1 is LNHDA and CDR2 is SQIVND in the germline V gene (reference sequence). The CDR3 has 13 residues. The CDR3 reads CASSTQDTDTQYF. The CDR3 nucleotides are TGTGCCAGTAGTACCCAGGACACAGATACGCAGTATTTT.